One sample yielded the 24 T cell receptor beta chains listed below, sequenced in a study of blood T cell repertoires in COVID-19. Data came from immunoSEQ multiplex PCR; TCRdb stores just in-frame clones and leaves some out. The sample comprises about 180,000 clones, 78% of which are singletons, and roughly 17% rests with the top ten. Sequencing was performed on PBMCs or T cells enriched from blood (not recorded which). Receptors were obtained from a woman aged 45-59 years who had recovered from COVID-19.

V gene TRBV12-5 combines with J gene TRBJ1-1; D is uncertain. CDR1 and CDR2 from the germline V gene are LGHNT and FRNRAP. Trimming left V 6 bases short and J 11 bases short, with 16 bases between. CDR3 size: 12 residues. CDR3 nucleotide sequence: TGTGCTAGTGGCCCCGGCCCCGAGAGGGCTTTCTTT. Its translation is CASGPGPERAFF.

The rearrangement links TRBV14 to TRBJ2-1, with D perhaps TRBD2 (6 bases). Trimming left V 0 bases short and J 14 bases short, with 11 bases between. Germline CDR1 reads SGHDN; CDR2 reads FVKESK. This CDR3 is 12 amino acids long. As DNA, the CDR3 is TGTGCCAGCAGCCAAGAGGGGAGGCATGAGTTCTTC. This sequence encodes CASSQEGRHEFF.

CDR3 nucleotide sequence: TGTGCCAGCGGGACAGGGATCTACAATGAGCAGTTCTTC. The encoded protein is CASGTGIYNEQFF. The chain combines TRBV19 with TRBJ2-1, with TRBD1 matching 9 bases. The CDR3 sequence is 13 residues long. Germline CDR1 is LNHDA and CDR2 is SQIVND (reference sequence). The V and J ends lost 9 bases and 3 bases, in that order; junction bases with no gene match: 3.

This clone was seen a few times. The chain combines TRBV5-8 with TRBJ2-7, with D hard to call. The CDR3 length is 13 residues. Germline V CDR1 and CDR2: SGHTS, YDEGEE. Deletions cut 2 bases from V and 2 bases from J, with 8 bases between. CDR3 amino acids: CASSFVSTYEQYF. The CDR3 region has the DNA TGTGCCAGCAGCTTTGTTTCTACCTACGAGCAGTACTTC.

The chain has TRBV18 and TRBJ2-5; 11 bases align to TRBD2. There are 15 residues in the CDR3. J gave up 5 bases and V 1 base, and 3 bases lay outside the gene matches. Germline CDR1 is KGHSH and CDR2 is LQKENI. The CDR3 reads CASSPRASGRETQYF. Written as DNA, the CDR3 is TGTGCCAGCTCACCACGGGCTAGCGGGAGGGAGACCCAGTACTTC.

This clone was recorded once. The chain recombines TRBV14 with TRBJ2-5, with D possibly being TRBD1 (5 bases). Per germline, CDR1 SGHDN and CDR2 FVKESK. The CDR3 has 16 residues. V was clipped by 3 bases and J by 1 base, with 15 bases between them. CDR3 amino acids: CASSHLGVQGQETQYF. Here the CDR3 DNA reads TGTGCCAGCAGCCACCTAGGTGTCCAGGGCCAAGAGACCCAGTACTTC.

The chain joins TRBV5-4 to TRBJ2-5, with 9 bases that match TRBD1. V gave up 0 bases and J gave up 5 bases; unmatched junction bases: 8. Germline V CDR1 and CDR2: SGHNT, YYREEE (reference sequence). The CDR3 length is 16 residues. The CDR3 DNA is TGTGCCAGCAGCTTGGCCGTGGGACAGGGTGGGGAGACCCAGTACTTC. Translated: CASSLAVGQGGETQYF.

The chain combines TRBV7-2 with TRBJ2-2; no reliable D call. Germline V CDR1 and CDR2: SGHTA, FQGNSA. This CDR3 region has 15 residues. V lost 0 bases to trimming and J lost 0 bases, with 5 bases between them. The CDR3 loop is CASSLAPANTGELFF. The DNA for the CDR3 is TGTGCCAGCAGCTTAGCTCCAGCGAACACCGGGGAGCTGTTTTTT.

The V gene is TRBV7-2, the J gene TRBJ2-1; 9 bases map to TRBD2. Germline lookup yields CDR1 SGHTA and CDR2 FQGNSA. After removal of 1 base from V and 7 bases from J, the junction contained 11 bases not matched to a gene. The CDR3 is made up of 17 amino acids. For the CDR3, the DNA is TGTGCCAGCAGCTTAGGGTCCGGGACTAGCTGGAGTAATGAGCAGTTCTTC. This encodes CASSLGSGTSWSNEQFF.

CDR3 sequence: CASSPYRQAITEAFF. As DNA, the CDR3 is TGTGCCAGCTCACCTTATCGACAGGCTATCACTGAAGCTTTCTTT. This sequence joins TRBV18 and TRBJ1-1; TRBD1 is a possible D gene (6 bases). The CDR3 consists of 15 residues. The germline gives CDR1 KGHSH, CDR2 LQKENI. The V gene lost 3 bases and the J gene lost 4 bases, with 15 bases spanning the gap.

The V call is TRBV7-2, the J call TRBJ1-3; no clear D gene. This CDR3 contains 15 residues. Per germline, CDR1 SGHTA and CDR2 FQGNSA. V lost 0 bases, J lost 2 bases, and 8 bases lay in between. The chain's CDR3 is CASSLAVGTGNTIYF. The CDR3, as DNA: TGTGCCAGCAGCTTAGCGGTCGGGACTGGAAACACCATATATTTT.

The chain couples TRBV19 to TRBJ1-1, with a tentative D call TRBD1 (6 bases). Germline CDR1 LNHDA, CDR2 SQIVND (reference sequence). Trimming pared 2 bases from V and 1 base from J, leaving 14 bases between. The CDR3 length is 16 residues. CDR3 nucleotides: TGTGCCAGTAGTATACCCCCGACAGGCCAGAACACTGAAGCTTTCTTT. Protein: CASSIPPTGQNTEAFF.

The DNA for the CDR3 is TGTGCCAGCAGCTGGAGGGGGGACAGGGTGAGCACTGAAGCTTTCTTT. Translation: CASSWRGDRVSTEAFF. The chain employs TRBV5-6 and TRBJ1-1; 9 bases are shared with TRBD1. CDR3 length: 16 amino acids. V was clipped by 3 bases and J by 4 bases; unmatched bases: 10. Germline values: CDR1 SGHDT, CDR2 YYEEEE. The variable domain in full, completed from reference TRBV5-6 and TRBJ1-1, reads DAGVTQSPTHLIKTRGQQVTLRCSPKSGHDTVSWYQQALGQGPQFIFQYYEEEERQRGNFPDRFSGHQFPNYSSELNVNALLLGDSALYLCASSWRGDRVSTEAFFGQGTRLTVV.

The chain couples TRBV4-3 to TRBJ1-3, with a tentative D call TRBD1 (5 bases). CDR1 and CDR2 (germline): LGHNA, YSLEER. V lost 2 bases to trimming and J lost 3 bases, with 8 bases between them. This CDR3 spans 14 amino acids. The CDR3, as DNA: TGCGCCAGCAGCCAATTCAGGGATGGAAACACCATATATTTT. This encodes CASSQFRDGNTIYF.

The chain recombines TRBV7-9 with TRBJ1-1; D is perhaps TRBD1 (6 bases). Trimming took off 5 bases at V and 8 bases at J, with 18 bases between the two ends. In germline, CDR1 is SEHNR, CDR2 FQNEAQ (reference sequence). The CDR3 consists of 14 residues. CDR3 nucleotide sequence: TGTGCCAGCAGCCAAGCCGGGACATCATCCGAAGCTTTCTTT. This sequence encodes CASSQAGTSSEAFF.

The V and J genes are TRBV9 and TRBJ2-1; TRBD2 matches 10 bases. V lost 1 base, J lost 4 bases, and 2 bases stayed unmatched. Germline V gene sequence: CDR1 SGDLS, CDR2 YYNGEE. The CDR3 totals 15 residues. CDR3 sequence: CASSVTSGVYNEQFF. CDR3 in DNA: TGTGCCAGCAGCGTAACTAGCGGGGTTTACAATGAGCAGTTCTTC. Filled out from reference TRBV9 and TRBJ2-1, the complete variable domain reads DSGVTQTPKHLITATGQRVTLRCSPRSGDLSVYWYQQSLDQGLQFLIQYYNGEERAKGNILERFSAQQFPDLHSELNLSSLELGDSALYFCASSVTSGVYNEQFFGPGTRLTVL.

CDR3 in amino acids: CASSQSGGEQFF. CDR3 DNA: TGCGCCAGCAGTCAATCCGGGGGTGAGCAGTTCTTC. This sequence joins TRBV10-1 and TRBJ2-1; TRBD2 might be the D (6 bases). V was shortened by 5 bases and J by 9 bases, with 11 bases between the two germline ends. The germline V gene encodes CDR1 WNHNN and CDR2 SYGVQD (reference sequence). This CDR3 spans 12 amino acids.

The table lists this clone with a few counts. J is TRBJ1-5 and V is TRBV28; TRBD1 agrees at 9 bases. Germline V CDR1 and CDR2: MDHEN, SYDVKM. Unmatched junction bases numbered 7, after V lost 8 bases and J lost 2 bases. This CDR3 region has 15 residues. As DNA, the CDR3 is TGTGCCAGCCTCCGGACAGGGGCGGGCAATCAGCCCCAGCATTTT. Its translation is CASLRTGAGNQPQHF.

The chain joins TRBV18 to TRBJ2-5; TRBD2 matches at 7 bases. Trimming took 6 bases from V and 1 from J; bases not matched to a gene: 2. The CDR3 spans 13 residues. Germline V gene sequence: CDR1 KGHSH, CDR2 LQKENI. The CDR3 protein is CASSGTTQETQYF. In DNA form, the CDR3 reads TGTGCCAGCTCCGGGACTACCCAAGAGACCCAGTACTTC. Based on the CDR3 plus reference TRBV18 and TRBJ2-5, the full variable domain is NAGVMQNPRHLVRRRGQEARLRCSPMKGHSHVYWYRQLPEEGLKFMVYLQKENIIDESGMPKERFSAEFPKEGPSILRIQQVVRGDSAAYFCASSGTTQETQYFGPGTRLLVL.

This clone has more than one count but fewer than ten. This chain connects TRBV5-4 to TRBJ1-1; 7 positions match TRBD1. Germline CDR1 is SGHNT and CDR2 is YYREEE (reference sequence). The CDR3 sequence is 15 residues long. V shed 3 bases, J shed 5 bases, and the junction held 10 bases outside the gene matches. DNA of the CDR3: TGTGCCAGCAGCTACTTGACAGGGACTCGGACTGAAGCTTTCTTT. Protein sequence: CASSYLTGTRTEAFF.

In its sample, this clone was seen a few times. V and J are TRBV28 and TRBJ2-2, with 9 bases aligning to TRBD1. Germline lookup yields CDR1 MDHEN and CDR2 SYDVKM. This CDR3 has 12 residues. V shed 7 bases, J shed 14 bases, and the junction held 8 bases outside the gene matches. The CDR3 DNA reads TGTGCCAGCAATTACAGGGGGCACCGCCTGTTTTTT. Protein product: CASNYRGHRLFF.

The chain is built from TRBV28 and TRBJ1-2, with 7 bases lining up with TRBD1. V was pared by 4 bases and J by 7 bases, with 12 bases of the junction left unmatched. Germline V gene sequence: CDR1 MDHEN, CDR2 SYDVKM. This CDR3 is 15 amino acids long. The CDR3 DNA reads TGTGCCAGCAGTTCCGGGACAGACAATTTCTTTGGCTACACCTTC. Its protein product is CASSSGTDNFFGYTF.

This chain joins TRBV6-5 and TRBJ2-1; 9 bases agree with TRBD2. Germline values: CDR1 MNHEY, CDR2 SVGAGI. V dropped 6 bases and J dropped 5; count of bases not matched to a gene: 8. There are 15 residues in the CDR3. The CDR3 is CASRRPGTSHNEQFF. DNA for the CDR3: TGTGCCAGCAGACGTCCCGGGACTAGCCACAATGAGCAGTTCTTC.

The rearrangement uses TRBV4-1 and TRBJ2-2; D is perhaps TRBD2 (5 bases). The CDR3 runs to 17 residues. Germline values: CDR1 MGHRA, CDR2 YSYEKL. V dropped 1 base and J dropped 6 bases, with 18 bases sitting between them. CDR3 DNA: TGCGCCAGCAGCCAAGTCTGGCGGGTCAACTTTCCCGGGGAGCTGTTTTTT. Amino acids: CASSQVWRVNFPGELFF.